The rows below give T cell receptor beta chains drawn from one sample of a study of CD8 T cells in Susac syndrome. TCRdb reprocessed the immunoSEQ multiplex PCR reads with MiXCR, giving one entry per CDR3 protein. The profile shows about 150,000 distinct CDR3 sequences, nearly 97% of them singletons. The sequencing input was CD8+ T cells from PBMCs. The receptor set was obtained from a human donor with multiple sclerosis. Each CDR3 is given with its conserved first and last residue. A D gene is named only where the DNA matches it firmly. Clone size is given for some rows only: seen once, a few or many times, or a class if the clone is expanded.

D: NA
V: TRBV9
J: TRBJ1-1
size: NA
CDR3: CASSGHPGAMNTEAFF
DNA: TGTGCCAGCAGCGGACACCCGGGGGCCATGAACACTGAAGCTTTCTTT

D: NA
V: TRBV4-1
J: TRBJ1-2
size: NA
CDR3: CASSRLSPTAKDFNYGYTF
DNA: TGCGCCAGCAGCCGCCTTTCGCCTACCGCCAAGGACTTTAACTATGGCTACACCTTC

D: TRBD1
V: TRBV27
J: TRBJ1-2
size: NA
CDR3: CASSLSTGGWGYTF
DNA: TGTGCCAGCAGTTTATCGACAGGGGGATGGGGCTACACCTTC

D: NA
V: TRBV29-1
J: TRBJ2-3
size: once
CDR3: CSALRASGGDTQYF
DNA: TGCAGCGCTCTCAGGGCATCCGGGGGAGATACGCAGTATTTT

D: TRBD1
V: TRBV7-2
J: TRBJ2-6
size: NA
CDR3: CASSWIHRGVSSGANVLTF
DNA: TGTGCCAGCAGCTGGATCCACAGGGGTGTTAGCTCTGGGGCCAACGTCCTGACTTTC

D: NA
V: TRBV15
J: TRBJ2-3
size: NA
CDR3: CATSRNRDTQYF
DNA: TGTGCCACCAGCAGAAACAGAGATACGCAGTATTTT

D: TRBD2
V: TRBV20-1
J: TRBJ2-1
size: NA
CDR3: CSARVIGGKDYNEQFF
DNA: TGCAGTGCTAGAGTAATCGGGGGGAAGGACTACAATGAGCAGTTCTTC

D: TRBD1
V: TRBV27
J: TRBJ1-1
size: NA
CDR3: CASTPQGAYAEAFF
DNA: TGTGCCAGCACCCCACAGGGGGCCTACGCTGAAGCTTTCTTT

D: TRBD2
V: TRBV30
J: TRBJ2-5
size: NA
CDR3: CASELAGESETQYF
DNA: TGTGCCTCGGAACTAGCGGGGGAGTCAGAGACCCAGTACTTC

D: NA
V: TRBV6-5
J: TRBJ2-7
size: NA
CDR3: CASSYDRGYEQYF
DNA: TGTGCCAGCAGTTACGATCGAGGCTACGAGCAGTACTTC

D: NA
V: TRBV29-1
J: TRBJ1-2
size: NA
CDR3: CSVERDAPYYGYTF
DNA: TGCAGCGTTGAAAGGGACGCACCGTACTATGGCTACACCTTC

D: NA
V: TRBV19
J: TRBJ1-5
size: NA
CDR3: CASSIRRSHQPQHF
DNA: TGTGCCAGTAGTATACGCCGAAGTCATCAGCCCCAGCATTTT

D: NA
V: TRBV4-2
J: TRBJ2-1
size: NA
CDR3: CASSPYGDEQFF
DNA: TGTGCCAGCAGCCCATACGGAGATGAGCAGTTCTTC

D: NA
V: TRBV2
J: TRBJ2-7
size: NA
CDR3: CASRVRDAVLYEQYF
DNA: TGTGCCAGCAGAGTGAGGGACGCTGTTCTCTACGAGCAGTACTTC

D: NA
V: TRBV6-1
J: TRBJ1-2
size: NA
CDR3: CASSERGAPSYGYTF
DNA: TGTGCCAGCAGTGAAAGGGGTGCACCCTCATATGGCTACACCTTC

D: NA
V: TRBV5-1
J: TRBJ2-7
size: NA
CDR3: CASSFAPIDSYEQYF
DNA: TGCGCCAGCAGCTTTGCGCCAATTGACTCCTACGAGCAGTACTTC

D: NA
V: TRBV30
J: TRBJ2-7
size: once
CDR3: CAWSVSLSGYEQYF
DNA: TGTGCCTGGAGTGTGTCCCTGTCGGGATACGAGCAGTACTTC

D: TRBD1
V: TRBV14
J: TRBJ1-5
size: NA
CDR3: CASSQDIRTGAASSNQPQHF
DNA: TGTGCCAGCAGCCAAGACATTAGGACAGGGGCTGCCTCTAGCAATCAGCCCCAGCATTTT

D: NA
V: TRBV5-1
J: TRBJ1-2
size: NA
CDR3: CASSLGPEGSDYGYTF
DNA: TGCGCCAGCAGCTTGGGACCGGAGGGGTCGGACTATGGCTACACCTTC

D: NA
V: TRBV5-6
J: TRBJ2-7
size: NA
CDR3: CASSLTYNPYEQYF
DNA: TGTGCCAGCAGCTTGACATACAACCCCTACGAGCAGTACTTC

D: NA
V: TRBV27
J: TRBJ2-3
size: NA
CDR3: CASSFLLREGTDTQYF
DNA: TGTGCCAGCAGTTTCCTTCTCAGGGAGGGCACAGATACGCAGTATTTT

D: TRBD1
V: TRBV10-3
J: TRBJ2-7
size: NA
CDR3: CAISIRDSTYEQYF
DNA: TGTGCCATCAGCATCCGGGACAGTACCTACGAGCAGTACTTC

D: NA
V: TRBV5-6
J: TRBJ2-1
size: once
CDR3: CASSSRGPKGSYNEQFF
DNA: TGTGCCAGCAGCTCCCGGGGACCGAAGGGGTCCTACAATGAGCAGTTCTTC

D: NA
V: TRBV30
J: TRBJ1-6
size: NA
CDR3: CAWGPGSRALLHF
DNA: TGTGCCTGGGGCCCGGGGTCCAGGGCTCTCCTCCACTTT

D: NA
V: TRBV3-1
J: TRBJ1-2
size: NA
CDR3: CASSLRSGIYGYTF
DNA: TGTGCCAGCAGCCTACGATCAGGCATCTATGGCTACACCTTC

D: NA
V: TRBV4-1
J: TRBJ2-4
size: NA
CDR3: CASSQVPGSAKNIQYF
DNA: TGCGCCAGCAGCCAAGTCCCCGGATCAGCCAAAAACATTCAGTACTTC

D: TRBD2
V: TRBV5-6
J: TRBJ2-5
size: once
CDR3: CASSPSSGVQQETQYF
DNA: TGTGCCAGCAGCCCCTCTAGCGGGGTACAACAAGAGACCCAGTACTTC

D: NA
V: TRBV4-2
J: TRBJ1-4
size: NA
CDR3: CASSQEVGATNEKLFF
DNA: TGTGCCAGCAGCCAAGAGGTGGGAGCAACTAATGAAAAACTGTTTTTT

D: NA
V: TRBV30
J: TRBJ2-7
size: NA
CDR3: CAWSPPDISYEQYF
DNA: TGTGCCTGGAGCCCCCCGGATATATCCTACGAGCAGTACTTC

D: NA
V: TRBV7-2
J: TRBJ2-2
size: NA
CDR3: CASSQWTNTGELFF
DNA: TGTGCCAGCAGCCAATGGACAAACACCGGGGAGCTGTTTTTT

D: NA
V: TRBV27
J: TRBJ1-5
size: NA
CDR3: CASSLMGDNQPQHF
DNA: TGTGCCAGCAGTTTAATGGGTGACAATCAGCCCCAGCATTTT

D: TRBD1
V: TRBV30
J: TRBJ1-1
size: NA
CDR3: CAWTRGTGYTEVFF
DNA: TGTGCCTGGACTCGGGGGACAGGGTACACTGAAGTTTTCTTT